This TCR beta chain was recorded in a study of blood T cell repertoires in COVID-19. Study-level background: Some COVID-19 samples were acute and others convalescent; all came from the United States, Italy and Spain.

The CDR3 is 14 amino acids. Germline V gives CDR1 SQVTM, CDR2 ANQGSEA. Trimming left V 0 bases short and J 8 bases short, with 14 bases between. TCRdb's copy holds only in-frame clones and misses some; the assay was immunoSEQ multiplex PCR. The table lists fewer than 110,000 clones, more than 75% of them singletons. This receptor was taken from a human donor in a cohort sampled during active COVID-19. The sequenced sample consisted of peripheral blood. This sequence joins TRBV29-1 and TRBJ2-1; D perhaps matches TRBD2 (6 bases). DNA for the CDR3: TGCAGCGTTGAAGATCGGCGGGAAATTGATGAGCAGTTCTTC. This encodes CSVEDRREIDEQFF.